This TCR beta chain derives from a study of cytomegalovirus exposure and HLA in healthy donors. This PCR relied on a set of 60 Vbeta primers and 13 Jbeta primers. Produced via immunoSEQ multiplex PCR; TCRdb's table is partial and in-frame only. The data show 150,000 to 200,000 clones, around 75% seen once. The CDR3 covers 14 residues. Per the germline V gene, CDR1 is SGHTA and CDR2 is FQGTGA. The V and J ends lost 6 bases and 10 bases, in that order; junction bases with no gene match: 5. Each donor was nominally healthy when sampled (though unrecorded immune exposures were likely). This TCR was sampled from a male donor in good health and CMV-seronegative. Sequenced: PBMCs. The gene calls are TRBV7-3 and TRBJ1-6; 11 nucleotides match TRBD1. The CDR3 loop is CASSRTGGSSPLHF. The CDR3 DNA reads TGTGCCAGCAGTAGGACAGGGGGCTCATCACCCCTCCACTTT.